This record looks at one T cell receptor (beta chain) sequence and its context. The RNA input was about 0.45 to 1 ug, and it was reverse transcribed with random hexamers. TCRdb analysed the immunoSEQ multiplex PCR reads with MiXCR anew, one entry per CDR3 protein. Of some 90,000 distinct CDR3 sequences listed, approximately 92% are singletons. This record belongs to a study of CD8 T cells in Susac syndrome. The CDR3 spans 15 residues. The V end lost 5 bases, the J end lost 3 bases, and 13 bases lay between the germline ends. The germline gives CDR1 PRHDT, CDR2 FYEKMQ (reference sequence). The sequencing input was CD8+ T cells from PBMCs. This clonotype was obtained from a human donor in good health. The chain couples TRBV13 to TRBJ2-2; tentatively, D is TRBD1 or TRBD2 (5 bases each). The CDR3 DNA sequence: TGTGCCAGCAGCCCGAGGGACCGGTACACCGGGGAGCTGTTTTTT. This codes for CASSPRDRYTGELFF.